These 6 T cell receptor beta chains share one sample of origin, sequenced in a study of T cell repertoires in cytomegalovirus infection. Using its own MiXCR run on the reads, TCRdb lists one record per CDR3 protein. Altogether 270,000 or so distinct CDR3 sequences are present, about 18% being singletons, with the ten largest covering roughly half. Sequenced material: CD8+ T cells from PBMCs. The receptors were sampled from a human donor in good health (CMV status not recorded). Some clones in this sample may be carry-over from other donors' samples.

The J gene is TRBJ2-5, the V gene TRBV29-1, with D perhaps matching TRBD1 (5 bases). There are 12 residues in the CDR3. Deletions cut 4 bases from V and 2 bases from J, with 8 bases between. Germline CDR1 reads SQVTM; CDR2 reads ANQGSEA. The chain's CDR3 is CSVAAGQETQYF. DNA of the CDR3: TGCAGCGTTGCGGCAGGGCAAGAGACCCAGTACTTC.

As concerns this clonotype: This may come from a read error, since a much larger clone is one base off. The chain couples TRBV11-3 to TRBJ2-2; 10 bases map to TRBD1. Unmatched junction bases numbered 8, after V lost 6 bases and J lost 4 bases. The CDR3 consists of 16 residues. The V gene's germline CDR1 is SGHNT and CDR2 YENEEA. The CDR3 bases are TGTGCCAGCAGTTCAACGGGGACAGGGGTCACCGGGGAGCTGTTTTTT. It translates to CASSSTGTGVTGELFF.

About this clonotype: Being one base from a much bigger clone, this may be a read error. This rearrangement joins TRBV6-4 to TRBJ2-1; 7 positions match TRBD1. The CDR3 runs 15 residues. Germline V gene lookup returns CDR1 MRHNA and CDR2 SNTAGT. The CDR3 reads CASSDSPDRVNGQFF. The CDR3 nucleotides read TGTGCCAGCAGTGACTCCCCTGACAGGGTCAATGGGCAGTTCTTC.

This rearrangement joins TRBV20-1 to TRBJ2-1, with 10 positions matching TRBD1. The CDR3 length is 15 residues. Per the germline V gene, CDR1 is DFQATT and CDR2 is SNEGSKA (reference sequence). V was pared by 3 bases and J by 8 bases, with 10 bases of the junction left unmatched. CDR3 coding DNA: TGCAGTGCTAGTCTACCGGGACAGGGGTTATATGAGCAGTTCTTC. Protein sequence: CSASLPGQGLYEQFF.

The rearrangement joins TRBV27 to TRBJ2-7, with D unresolved. Germline V gene data show CDR1 as MNHEY and CDR2 as SMNVEV (reference sequence). CDR3 size: 13 residues. Trimming stripped 5 bases from V and 4 bases from J, with 12 bases between. As DNA, the CDR3 is TGTGCCAGCAGTCCCAAAACACCTTACGAGCAGTACTTC. Protein product: CASSPKTPYEQYF.

This clonotype was seen ten or more times. CDR3 protein: CASSPSIDSGETQYF. The CDR3 DNA reads TGTGCCAGCAGCCCTAGCATCGACTCTGGGGAGACCCAGTACTTC. The chain has TRBV7-2 and TRBJ2-5; TRBD2 might be the D (5 bases). Trimming shortened V by 5 bases and J by 5 bases, and 18 bases separated the two germline ends. The CDR3 covers 15 residues. Germline CDR1 reads SGHTA; CDR2 reads FQGNSA.